These 12 T cell receptor beta chains were sequenced from one sample in a study of blood T cells in healthy people across ages. Through a sample-barcoded 5' primer and a J-beta primer mix, a second PCR was run for roughly 6 to 11 cycles. TCRdb analysed the 5' RACE reads with MiXCR anew, one entry per CDR3 protein. The repertoire holds about 1,400,000 distinct CDR3 sequences, 42% seen once, with roughly 7.7% in the top ten. The sample consisted of blood. Receptor source: a woman younger than 35 in good health.

The genes are TRBV29-1 and TRBJ2-7, with D possibly being TRBD1 or TRBD2 (5 bases each). V lost 6 bases and J lost 5, with 17 bases in between. The CDR3 contains 13 residues. Germline V gene lookup returns CDR1 SQVTM and CDR2 ANQGSEA. CDR3 bases: TGCAGCGTCCATTCAGGGAGCGCCGACGAGCAGTACTTC. This encodes CSVHSGSADEQYF.

As concerns this clonotype: Just one base apart from a much larger clone, this may be a read error. The CDR3 DNA reads as TGCAGCGTTGAAGTGGGACCCCACGGGGATACGCAGTATTTT. It translates to CSVEVGPHGDTQYF. The rearrangement uses TRBV29-1 and TRBJ2-3; the D call may be TRBD1 or TRBD2 (5 bases each). Trimming pared 1 base from V and 6 bases from J, leaving 14 bases between. Germline V gene lookup returns CDR1 SQVTM and CDR2 ANQGSEA. The CDR3 runs to 14 residues.

This clonotype was observed a few times. The chain is built from TRBV14 and TRBJ1-2; D perhaps matches TRBD1 (5 bases). Germline CDR1 and CDR2: SGHDN and FVKESK. Trimming shortened V by 4 bases and J by 4 bases, and 16 bases separated the two germline ends. The length of the CDR3 is 15 residues. CDR3 sequence reads: CASSLWGGDLYGYTF. CDR3 DNA sequence: TGTGCCAGCAGCCTATGGGGTGGGGACCTCTATGGCTACACCTTC.

The V and J genes are TRBV5-1 and TRBJ2-7; D perhaps matches TRBD2 (6 bases). The V gene lost 4 bases and the J gene lost 4 bases, with 15 bases spanning the gap. In germline, CDR1 is SGHRS, CDR2 YFSETQ. The CDR3 is 14 amino acids. The CDR3 coding sequence is TGCGCCAGCAGCGAACTAAGCGGGCAGTACGAGCAGTACTTC. It is translated as CASSELSGQYEQYF.

This clonotype has just a few counts. V usage is TRBV18 and J usage is TRBJ2-7; D call uncertain. V dropped 2 bases and J dropped 4 bases, with 6 bases sitting between them. The CDR3 runs 12 residues. CDR1 KGHSH and CDR2 LQKENI come from the germline V gene. CDR3 bases: TGTGCCAGCTCACCAACCATGTACGAGCAGTACTTC. Its protein is CASSPTMYEQYF.

This chain uses TRBV7-6 with TRBJ2-5; maybe TRBD2 (5 bases). Trimming shortened V by 8 bases and J by 1 base, and 20 bases separated the two germline ends. CDR1 is SGHVS and CDR2 is FNYEAQ in the germline V gene. This CDR3 comprises 16 residues. The CDR3 loop reads CASVPRGSAIQETQYF. DNA of the CDR3: TGTGCCAGCGTTCCCCGGGGTAGCGCCATCCAAGAGACCCAGTACTTC.

CDR3 nucleotides: TGTGCCATCAGTGAGTCGAGGAAGGGGCAGGGACCCCACGAGCAGTACTTC. It codes for CAISESRKGQGPHEQYF. The chain joins TRBV10-3 to TRBJ2-4; either TRBD1 or TRBD2 may supply D (5 bases each). The DNA end is a closer match to TRBJ2-7, so the J assignment may be wrong. Germline CDR1 reads ENHRY; CDR2 reads SYGVKD. The CDR3 runs to 17 residues.

The V and J genes are TRBV7-8 and TRBJ2-1; D remains unclear. Germline loops: CDR1 SGHVS, CDR2 FQNEAQ. The CDR3 covers 14 residues. Between the trimmed V and J ends, which lost 3 bases and 8 bases, there was a span of 14 bases. CDR3 DNA: TGTGCCAGCAGCTTCCACCCCCCAGGCGATGAGCAGTTCTTC. It codes for CASSFHPPGDEQFF.

The sample holds a few counts of this clonotype. The CDR3 here is CASSLYPDRGFGNEQFF. As DNA, the CDR3 is TGTGCCAGCAGCTTGTACCCGGACAGGGGGTTTGGGAATGAGCAGTTCTTC. The rearrangement joins TRBV5-6 to TRBJ2-1; 10 nucleotides agree with TRBD1. Trimming removed 1 base from V and 7 bases from J; junction bases left unmatched: 11. CDR1 and CDR2 (germline): SGHDT, YYEEEE. This CDR3 has 17 residues.

This clonotype was seen a few times. J is TRBJ2-1 and V is TRBV5-5; the match to TRBD2 covers 7 bases. The CDR3 length is 15 residues. Germline-derived CDR1 and CDR2 are SGHKS and YYEKEE (reference sequence). V shed 2 bases and J 6 bases; nucleotides not matched to a gene: 8. The CDR3 protein is CASSFEASGGNEQFF. CDR3 DNA sequence: TGTGCCAGCAGCTTCGAGGCTTCGGGGGGCAATGAGCAGTTCTTC. Complete variable domain (other parts from reference TRBV5-5 and TRBJ2-1): DAGVTQSPTHLIKTRGQQVTLRCSPISGHKSVSWYQQVLGQGPQFIFQYYEKEERGRGNFPDRFSARQFPNYSSELNVNALLLGDSALYLCASSFEASGGNEQFFGPGTRLTVL.

This sequence joins TRBV4-1 and TRBJ1-1, with TRBD1 identical over 8 bases. Germline V CDR1 and CDR2: MGHRA, YSYEKL. V lost 1 base, J lost 5 bases, and 3 bases stayed unmatched. CDR3 length: 14 residues. The CDR3 sequence: CASSQADRVTEAFF. Written as DNA, the CDR3 is TGCGCCAGCAGCCAAGCGGACAGGGTTACTGAAGCTTTCTTT.

This chain uses TRBV28 with TRBJ2-1; TRBD2 might be the D (7 bases). V gave up 6 bases and J gave up 7 bases, with 16 bases separating them. The CDR3 extends over 14 amino acids. The germline V gene has CDR1 MDHEN and CDR2 SYDVKM. In DNA form, the CDR3 reads TGTGCCAGCAGGGTAGGGGGGGCCCTGAATGAGCAGTTCTTC. Encoded protein: CASRVGGALNEQFF.